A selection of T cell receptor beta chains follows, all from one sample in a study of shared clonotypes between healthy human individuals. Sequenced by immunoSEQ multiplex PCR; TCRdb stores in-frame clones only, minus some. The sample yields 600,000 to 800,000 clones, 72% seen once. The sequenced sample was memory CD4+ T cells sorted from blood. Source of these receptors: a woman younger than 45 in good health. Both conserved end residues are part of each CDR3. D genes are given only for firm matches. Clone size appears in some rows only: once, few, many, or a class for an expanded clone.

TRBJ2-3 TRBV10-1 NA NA CASSEVVGGRSTQYF TGCGCCAGCAGTGAAGTTGTTGGGGGACGCAGTACGCAGTATTTT
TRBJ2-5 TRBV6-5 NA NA CASRNRGQKETQYF TGTGCCAGCAGGAACCGGGGCCAAAAAGAGACCCAGTACTTC
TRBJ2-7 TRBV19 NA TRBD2 CASSPRPSGRAYEQYF TGTGCCAGTAGTCCACGTCCTAGCGGGAGGGCCTACGAGCAGTACTTC
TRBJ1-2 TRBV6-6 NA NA CASTVTANYGYTF TGTGCCAGCACTGTGACAGCTAACTATGGCTACACCTTC
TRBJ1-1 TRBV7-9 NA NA CASSSLYNLKDTEAFF TGTGCCAGCAGCTCGTTGTATAATCTAAAGGACACTGAAGCTTTCTTT
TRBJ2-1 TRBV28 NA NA CASTSGDRFAYNEQFF TGTGCCAGCACCTCCGGGGATAGGTTCGCCTACAATGAGCAGTTCTTC
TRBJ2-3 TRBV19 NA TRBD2 CASGYEGLAGAADTQYF TGTGCCAGTGGATATGAGGGGTTAGCGGGAGCAGCTGATACGCAGTATTTT
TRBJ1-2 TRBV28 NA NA CASSLVGRGYTF TGTGCCAGCAGTTTAGTAGGGAGAGGCTACACCTTC
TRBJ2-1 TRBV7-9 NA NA CASSLEEGKQFF TGTGCCAGCAGCTTAGAAGAGGGGAAACAGTTCTTC
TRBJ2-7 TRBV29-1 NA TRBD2 CSVYLAGTYEQYF TGCAGCGTTTACTTAGCGGGGACCTACGAGCAGTACTTC
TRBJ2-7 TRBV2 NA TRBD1 CASSGQGTYEQYF TGTGCCAGCAGCGGACAGGGAACCTACGAGCAGTACTTC
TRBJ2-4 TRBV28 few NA CASSPAGAGKNIQYF TGTGCCAGCAGTCCCGCAGGGGCAGGCAAAAACATTCAGTACTTC
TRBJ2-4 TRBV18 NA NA CASSPGGGGDIQYF TGTGCCAGCTCACCAGGGGGAGGAGGGGACATTCAGTACTTC
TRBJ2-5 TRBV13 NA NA CASSLRAWGQETQYF TGTGCCAGCAGCCTCCGTGCTTGGGGGCAAGAGACCCAGTACTTC
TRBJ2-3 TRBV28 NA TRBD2 CASSFLAGTPTDTQYF TGTGCCAGCAGTTTCCTAGCGGGGACCCCAACAGATACGCAGTATTTT
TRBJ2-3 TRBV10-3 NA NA CAISESIQTTTDTQYF TGTGCCATCAGTGAGTCAATACAGACGACCACAGATACGCAGTATTTT
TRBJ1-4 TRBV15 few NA CATSRAGGNEKLFF TGTGCCACCAGCAGAGCTGGGGGGAATGAAAAACTGTTTTTT
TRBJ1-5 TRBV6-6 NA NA CASSSRGQPQHF TGTGCCAGCAGTTCGAGGGGTCAGCCCCAGCATTTT
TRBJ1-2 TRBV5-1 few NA CASSPRLNYGYTF TGCGCCAGCAGCCCGAGACTTAACTATGGCTACACCTTC
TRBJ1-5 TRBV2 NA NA CASSLKGSYSNQPQHF TGTGCCAGCAGTTTGAAGGGCAGTTATAGCAATCAGCCCCAGCATTTT